The 26 T cell receptor beta chains below come from one sample, sequenced in a study of blood T cell repertoires in COVID-19. TCRdb's table, derived via immunoSEQ multiplex PCR, lists solely in-frame clones and lacks some. The sample has about 150,000 clones, over 80% seen once. Source material: PBMCs or T cells enriched from blood (not recorded which). The receptor set was obtained from a woman aged 40 to 50 who had recovered from COVID-19.

Only a few counts were recorded for this clone. Other DNA sequences from this sample encode an identical CDR3 as well. The chain has TRBV15 and TRBJ2-5, with D possibly being TRBD2 (5 bases). Trimming removed 0 bases at V and 5 bases at J, with 7 bases between. Germline assignment: CDR1 LNHNV and CDR2 YYDKDF (reference sequence). This CDR3 region has 13 residues. In DNA, the CDR3 is TGTGCCACCAGCAGAGACAGAGGGGAGACCCAGTACTTC. Protein: CATSRDRGETQYF.

The gene calls are TRBV5-1 and TRBJ1-1; D may be TRBD1 (6 bases). V lost 4 bases to trimming and J lost 4 bases, with 14 bases between them. This CDR3 spans 14 amino acids. The V gene's germline CDR1 is SGHRS and CDR2 YFSETQ. CDR3 protein: CASSTHREGTEAFF. The CDR3 nucleotides are TGCGCCAGCAGCACTCACAGGGAGGGCACTGAAGCTTTCTTT.

The V gene is TRBV18, the J gene TRBJ1-5, with TRBD1 matching 9 bases. The V gene end was trimmed by 3 bases and the J gene end by 0 bases; junction bases not matched to a gene: 6. There are 17 residues in the CDR3. Germline V gives CDR1 KGHSH, CDR2 LQKENI. CDR3 coding DNA: TGTGCCAGCTCACCGGACAGGGGACAACTTAGCAATCAGCCCCAGCATTTT. As protein: CASSPDRGQLSNQPQHF.

This sequence joins TRBV5-1 and TRBJ1-2, with D possibly TRBD1 on 6 matching bases. V was cut by 4 bases and J by 7 bases, with 20 bases left in between. The CDR3 covers 15 residues. Per germline, CDR1 SGHRS and CDR2 YFSETQ. The CDR3, as DNA: TGCGCCAGCAGCCCCTATGATGGGGGCCAAAGTGGCTACACCTTC. It is translated as CASSPYDGGQSGYTF.

The gene calls are TRBV15 and TRBJ2-3, with 7 bases fitting TRBD2. J lost 9 bases, V lost 5 bases, and 5 bases had no gene match. Per germline, CDR1 LNHNV and CDR2 YYDKDF (reference sequence). CDR3 size: 12 residues. CDR3 residues: CATSSWGGTQYF. For the CDR3, the DNA is TGTGCCACCAGCTCTTGGGGGGGGACGCAGTATTTT.

The rearrangement joins TRBV6-1 to TRBJ2-7, with 11 bases lining up with TRBD2. The CDR3 length is 16 residues. V shed 4 bases, J shed 0 bases, and the junction held 5 bases outside the gene matches. CDR1 MNHNS and CDR2 SASEGT come from the germline V gene. The CDR3 protein is CASSGLAGGLSYEQYF. The CDR3 nucleotides are TGTGCCAGCAGTGGTCTAGCGGGGGGACTCTCCTACGAGCAGTACTTC.

The chain couples TRBV28 to TRBJ2-7; D might be TRBD2 (5 bases). V dropped 6 bases and J dropped 3 bases, with 15 bases sitting between them. The germline V gene encodes CDR1 MDHEN and CDR2 SYDVKM. This CDR3 spans 14 amino acids. Written as DNA, the CDR3 is TGTGCCAGCAGCCCCCTGAGAGGGTACTACGAGCAGTACTTC. It yields the protein CASSPLRGYYEQYF.

V gene TRBV11-2 combines with J gene TRBJ1-2; D call uncertain. The germline V and J ends were trimmed by 0 bases and 2 bases, with 4 bases remaining between them. Germline V CDR1 and CDR2: SGHAT, FQNNGV. The CDR3 runs 13 residues. The CDR3 nucleotides read TGTGCCAGCAGCTTAGACACAAACTATGGCTACACCTTC. Residues: CASSLDTNYGYTF.

The chain combines TRBV3-1 (or the pseudogene TRBV3-2) with TRBJ2-3; a weak D match, TRBD1 (5 bases). The V gene lost 2 bases and the J gene lost 6 bases, with 9 bases spanning the gap. The CDR3 has 13 residues. From germline, CDR1 is LGHDT and CDR2 YNNKEL (reference sequence). CDR3 in DNA: TGTGCCAGCAGCCAACCAGGGTTTGATACGCAGTATTTT. This codes for CASSQPGFDTQYF.

Remarks on this clone: Within the sample, other DNA sequences also encode this same CDR3. V is TRBV3-1 (or the pseudogene TRBV3-2) and J is TRBJ2-7, with D perhaps matching TRBD2 (5 bases). The CDR3 extends over 12 amino acids. The V gene's germline CDR1 is LGHDT and CDR2 YNNKEL (reference sequence). Trimming shortened V by 1 base and J by 4 bases, and 5 bases separated the two germline ends. Written as DNA, the CDR3 is TGTGCCAGCAGCCAAGGCGGGTACGAGCAGTACTTC. Its translation: CASSQGGYEQYF.

V and J are TRBV15 and TRBJ2-7; TRBD1 agrees at 8 bases. The V segment lost 2 bases and the J segment 1 base; nucleotides outside the gene matches: 4. From germline, CDR1 is LNHNV and CDR2 YYDKDF (reference sequence). The CDR3 length is 15 residues. Here the CDR3 reads CATSRFDRGSYEQYF. The CDR3 bases are TGTGCCACCAGCAGATTCGACAGGGGATCCTACGAGCAGTACTTC.

The genes are TRBV18 and TRBJ2-7; possibly TRBD1 for D (5 bases). V was clipped by 3 bases and J by 0 bases, with 6 bases between them. The CDR3 is 13 residues long. Germline V gene lookup returns CDR1 KGHSH and CDR2 LQKENI. CDR3 bases: TGTGCCAGCTCACCGACAGTCTCCTACGAGCAGTACTTC. Its protein is CASSPTVSYEQYF.

J is TRBJ2-5 and V is TRBV30, with 9 bases lining up with TRBD2. Per germline, CDR1 GTSNPN and CDR2 SVGIG (reference sequence). The CDR3 spans 12 residues. V was clipped by 7 bases and J by 5 bases; unmatched bases: 5. CDR3 sequence reads: CALVAGAETQYF. The CDR3 DNA reads TGTGCCTTAGTAGCGGGAGCGGAGACCCAGTACTTC. Based on the CDR3 plus reference TRBV30 and TRBJ2-5, the full variable domain is SQTIHQWPATLVQPVGSPLSLECTVEGTSNPNLYWYRQAAGRGLQLLFYSVGIGQISSEVPQNLSASRPQDRQFILSSKKLLLSDSGFYLCALVAGAETQYFGPGTRLLVL.

The V call is TRBV7-3, the J call TRBJ2-1; TRBD2 aligns across 13 bases. Losses at the gene ends were 5 bases for V and 7 bases for J; bases not matched to a gene: 8. Per germline, CDR1 SGHTA and CDR2 FQGTGA. The CDR3 consists of 16 residues. CDR3 in DNA: TGTGCCAGCAGCGTCGGACTAGCGGGAGCATGGAATGAGCAGTTCTTC. It translates to CASSVGLAGAWNEQFF.

V and J are TRBV4-1 and TRBJ1-6, with TRBD1 matching 8 bases. CDR1 MGHRA and CDR2 YSYEKL come from the germline V gene. The CDR3 contains 16 residues. Germline trimming cut 4 bases from V and 1 base from J; bases unmatched to any gene: 3. CDR3 nucleotide sequence: TGCGCCAGCAGCCTGGACAGGGAGTCCTATAATTCACCCCTCCACTTT. Its translation is CASSLDRESYNSPLHF.

V and J are TRBV7-9 and TRBJ1-2; 11 bases are a match to TRBD1. With V trimmed by 5 bases and J by 0 bases, 2 bases remained unmatched. The CDR3 consists of 15 residues. Per the germline V gene, CDR1 is SEHNR and CDR2 is FQNEAQ (reference sequence). CDR3 amino acids: CASSLGQGANYGYTF. The CDR3 nucleotides read TGTGCCAGCAGCCTGGGACAGGGGGCTAACTATGGCTACACCTTC.

The chain employs TRBV3-1 (or the pseudogene TRBV3-2) and TRBJ1-1; D is ambiguous. V was cut by 1 base and J by 1 base, with 10 bases left in between. The CDR3 is 15 amino acids. Germline V gives CDR1 LGHDT, CDR2 YNNKEL (reference sequence). The CDR3 DNA follows: TGTGCCAGCAGCCAAGTCCGGGGAGGGAACACTGAAGCTTTCTTT. The encoded protein is CASSQVRGGNTEAFF.

V and J are TRBV6-1 and TRBJ1-4, with D maybe TRBD1 (5 bases). V lost 0 bases to trimming and J lost 2 bases, with 16 bases between them. CDR3 length: 18 residues. The germline CDR1 and CDR2 sequences are MNHNS and SASEGT. The CDR3, as DNA: TGTGCCAGCAGTGAAGCGCTTCTTCGGAGGGGTACTAATGAAAAACTGTTTTTT. Its protein is CASSEALLRRGTNEKLFF.

The chain carries TRBV6-5 and TRBJ1-1; D might be TRBD1 (6 bases). Trimming left V 4 bases short and J 5 bases short, with 14 bases between. The germline V gene encodes CDR1 MNHEY and CDR2 SVGAGI. There are 14 residues in the CDR3. CDR3 amino acids: CASSSTGSGTEAFF. The CDR3, as DNA: TGTGCCAGCAGTTCTACAGGGAGCGGAACTGAAGCTTTCTTT.

This chain's CDR3 is CASSLDGSEIYEQYF. CDR3 nucleotides: TGCGCCAGCAGCTTGGATGGTAGCGAAATCTACGAGCAGTACTTC. This sequence joins TRBV5-1 and TRBJ2-7, with D maybe TRBD2 (5 bases). Trimming cost V 0 bases and J 3 bases, with 13 bases left between them. Germline-derived CDR1 and CDR2 are SGHRS and YFSETQ. This CDR3 region has 15 residues.

This clone is a singleton in its sample. The rearrangement joins TRBV19 to TRBJ1-1; D gene uncertain. Looked up from germline, CDR1 is LNHDA and CDR2 is SQIVND (reference sequence). CDR3 size: 14 residues. V lost 3 bases and J lost 2, with 10 bases in between. Here the CDR3 reads CASSIEPLNTEAFF. Written as DNA, the CDR3 is TGTGCCAGTAGTATTGAGCCCCTCAACACTGAAGCTTTCTTT.

V usage is TRBV30 and J usage is TRBJ2-7; no clear D. The CDR3 contains 12 residues. Trimming took off 4 bases at V and 7 bases at J, with 14 bases between the two ends. The germline gives CDR1 GTSNPN, CDR2 SVGIG (reference sequence). CDR3 residues: CAWTHGTREQYF. The CDR3, as DNA: TGTGCCTGGACCCACGGAACGAGGGAGCAGTACTTC.

This rearrangement joins TRBV18 to TRBJ2-7; tentatively, D is TRBD2 (5 bases). This CDR3 is built from 15 residues. The germline V gene has CDR1 KGHSH and CDR2 LQKENI. Trimming pared 0 bases from V and 5 bases from J, leaving 14 bases between. The CDR3 region has the DNA TGTGCCAGCTCACCACCCAATGTGGAGGAAGACGAGCAGTACTTC. It codes for CASSPPNVEEDEQYF.

The chain carries TRBV2 and TRBJ2-5; 11 bases fit TRBD1. The CDR3 totals 15 residues. V shed 4 bases, J shed 2 bases, and the junction held 3 bases outside the gene matches. Germline V lookup: CDR1 SNHLY, CDR2 FYNNEI. The CDR3: CASSVDRGLQETQYF. In DNA form, the CDR3 reads TGTGCCAGCAGTGTGGACAGGGGGCTTCAAGAGACCCAGTACTTC. The full variable domain, with the rest looked up from reference TRBV2 and TRBJ2-5, is EPEVTQTPSHQVTQMGQEVILRCVPISNHLYFYWYRQILGQKVEFLVSFYNNEISEKSEIFDDQFSVERPDGSNFTLKIRSTKLEDSAMYFCASSVDRGLQETQYFGPGTRLLVL.

The rearrangement joins TRBV5-8 to TRBJ2-1; TRBD2 matches at 14 bases. V lost 4 bases and J lost 6; bases outside the gene matches: 3. The CDR3 is 15 amino acids. From germline, CDR1 is SGHTS and CDR2 YDEGEE. In DNA, the CDR3 is TGTGCCAGCAGCAAAGGGACTAGCGGGAGCAATGAGCAGTTCTTC. Amino acid sequence: CASSKGTSGSNEQFF.

J is TRBJ2-2 and V is TRBV27; D is possibly TRBD1 (5 bases). Trimming left V 5 bases short and J 5 bases short, with 9 bases between. The germline CDR1 and CDR2 sequences are MNHEY and SMNVEV (reference sequence). This CDR3 has 13 amino acids. In DNA, the CDR3 is TGTGCCAGCAGTGTTACAGGTACCGGGGAGCTGTTTTTT. Protein: CASSVTGTGELFF.